The T cell receptor beta chain described here comes from a study of prognosis after radiotherapy for stage I lung cancer. Study at large: The study recorded squamous cell carcinoma in roughly seven patients and adenocarcinoma in approximately twelve.

Genomic DNA served as the source from which two-round multiplex PCR generated TCR beta CDR3 amplicons. Each TRBV and TRBJ gene had its own primer in the first PCR round. In TCRdb, the multiplex PCR reads were re-called with MiXCR into one record per CDR3 protein. The table has around 30,000 distinct CDR3 sequences, about 31% seen once. Germline loops: CDR1 SGHTA, CDR2 FQGNSA. This CDR3 has 12 residues. Every patient was node-negative on CT and PET/CT and lacked prior chemotherapy, radiotherapy or other malignancies. This clonotype was seen many times. One base away lies a much larger clone, so this may be a sequencing read error.

The clonotype originates from a donor of 50 years or more with non-small cell lung cancer. Material: PBMCs, obtained before or after stereotactic body radiation therapy (not recorded which). J is TRBJ2-3 and V is TRBV7-2, with D maybe TRBD1 (5 bases). The CDR3 protein is CVSSLDRGTQYF. The CDR3 DNA sequence: TGTGTCAGCAGCTTAGACAGAGGTACGCAGTATTTT. Based on the CDR3 plus reference TRBV7-2 and TRBJ2-3, the full variable domain is GAGVSQSPSNKVTEKGKDVELRCDPISGHTALYWYRQSLGQGLEFLIYFQGNSAPDKSGLPSDRFSAERTGGSVSTLTIQRTQQEDSAVYLCVSSLDRGTQYFGPGTRLTVL.